What follows are 9 T cell receptor beta chains derived from one specimen sequenced in a study of long-term antiretroviral therapy in people with HIV. Version v3.0 of the immunoSEQ assay was performed at survey level. Here immunoSEQ multiplex PCR was the method, and the copy in TCRdb shows in-frame clones only, minus some. This sample has around 15,000 clones, with roughly 91% found just once. The sample in question was unsorted PBMCs, obtained 6.9 years after starting antiretroviral therapy. The receptors here all came from a man in his fifties or sixties with HIV.

For the CDR3, the DNA is TGTGCCAGCAGCTTAGGTGAGCAGTTCTTC. This encodes CASSLGEQFF. J is TRBJ2-1 and V is TRBV7-9, with D uncertain. CDR3 length: 10 residues. V was pared by 1 base and J by 9 bases, with 1 base between. Per the germline V gene, CDR1 is SEHNR and CDR2 is FQNEAQ (reference sequence). The full variable domain, rest sourced from reference TRBV7-9 and TRBJ2-1, is DTGVSQNPRHKITKRGQNVTFRCDPISEHNRLYWYRQTLGQGPEFLTYFQNEAQLEKSRLLSDRFSAERPKGSFSTLEIQRTEQGDSAMYLCASSLGEQFFGPGTRLTVL.

This clone was observed a handful of times. The chain employs TRBV28 and TRBJ2-4; D tentatively fits TRBD1 or TRBD2 (6 bases each). The CDR3 totals 12 residues. Germline loops: CDR1 MDHEN, CDR2 SYDVKM. With 1 base removed from V and 15 bases from J, the gap between germline ends came to 13 bases. This CDR3 reads CASSLLLGGMYF. The CDR3 coding sequence is TGTGCCAGCAGTTTATTATTAGGGGGGATGTACTTC. The full variable domain, completed using reference TRBV28 and TRBJ2-4, is DVKVTQSSRYLVKRTGEKVFLECVQDMDHENMFWYRQDPGLGLRLIYFSYDVKMKEKGDIPEGYSVSREKKERFSLILESASTNQTSMYLCASSLLLGGMYFGAGTRLSVL.

The chain joins TRBV19 to TRBJ2-6; the match to TRBD1 covers 8 bases. V lost 1 base and J lost 0; bases outside the gene matches: 2. CDR1 and CDR2 from the germline V gene are LNHDA and SQIVND (reference sequence). CDR3 length equals 17 residues. CDR3 coding DNA: TGTGCCAGTAGTATAGGACAGGGGTCCTCTGGGGCCAACGTCCTGACTTTC. Amino acid sequence: CASSIGQGSSGANVLTF.

The V call is TRBV28, the J call TRBJ2-3; TRBD2 matches 11 bases. Trimming took 5 bases from V and 4 from J; bases not matched to a gene: 11. The CDR3 length is 17 residues. Germline CDR1 MDHEN, CDR2 SYDVKM. In DNA, the CDR3 is TGTGCCAGCAGTCTACTGGGACTAGCGGACGGCGCAGATACGCAGTATTTT. Translating it yields CASSLLGLADGADTQYF.

J is TRBJ1-1 and V is TRBV29-1, with 7 positions matching TRBD1. CDR3 length: 13 residues. Trimming took 5 bases from V and 2 from J; bases not matched to a gene: 5. CDR1 and CDR2 from the germline V gene are SQVTM and ANQGSEA. The CDR3 sequence: CSVTDRLNTEAFF. The CDR3 DNA follows: TGCAGCGTTACGGACAGGCTCAACACTGAAGCTTTCTTT.

This clone appeared once. This rearrangement joins TRBV6-5 to TRBJ2-7; tentatively, D is TRBD1 or TRBD2 (5 bases each). V dropped 0 bases and J dropped 4 bases, with 16 bases sitting between them. This CDR3 is built from 16 residues. Germline V lookup: CDR1 MNHEY, CDR2 SVGAGI. The CDR3 DNA reads as TGTGCCAGCAGTTACTCGAAAGTAGAGGGGTTATACGAGCAGTACTTC. It encodes CASSYSKVEGLYEQYF.

The chain couples TRBV28 to TRBJ2-3; the match to TRBD2 covers 9 bases. V lost 7 bases to trimming and J lost 5 bases; unmatched junction nucleotides: 7. Germline V gene lookup returns CDR1 MDHEN and CDR2 SYDVKM. The CDR3 runs 14 residues. CDR3 protein: CASIPSGAKDTQYF. The CDR3 DNA sequence: TGTGCCAGCATTCCTAGCGGGGCCAAAGATACGCAGTATTTT.

V is TRBV30 and J is TRBJ2-7; TRBD2 matches at 11 bases. Germline trimming cut 2 bases from V and 7 bases from J; bases unmatched to any gene: 10. Germline assignment: CDR1 GTSNPN and CDR2 SVGIG (reference sequence). The CDR3 spans 15 residues. The CDR3 sequence: CAWSYGASGRSEQYF. The CDR3 DNA sequence: TGTGCCTGGAGTTACGGGGCTAGCGGGAGGAGTGAGCAGTACTTC.

This clone occurred once. The chain combines TRBV7-2 with TRBJ2-5; no clear D gene. The CDR3 is made up of 12 amino acids. Germline assignment: CDR1 SGHTA and CDR2 FQGNSA. Trimming took 0 bases from V and 4 from J, leaving 3 bases between them. The CDR3 sequence is CASSLAPETQYF. As DNA, the CDR3 is TGTGCCAGCAGCTTAGCTCCAGAGACCCAGTACTTC. Full variable domain (remainder filled in from reference TRBV7-2 and TRBJ2-5): GAGVSQSPSNKVTEKGKDVELRCDPISGHTALYWYRQSLGQGLEFLIYFQGNSAPDKSGLPSDRFSAERTGGSVSTLTIQRTQQEDSAVYLCASSLAPETQYFGPGTRLLVL.